These 19 T cell receptor beta chains share one sample of origin, sequenced in a study of sequential checkpoint blockade in melanoma. Regarding treatment: randomized to nivolumab then ipilimumab (arm A) or the reverse (arm B). The repertoire was sequenced with immunoSEQ multiplex PCR; TCRdb's copy has only in-frame clones and lacks some. Of approximately 10,000 clones listed, roughly 77% are singletons. Material: CD8+ T cells sorted from blood (inferred from file names), obtained from a patient given nivolumab and ipilimumab in sequence. The receptors here all came from a human donor with melanoma.

This clone was counted between two and nine times. V usage is TRBV6-1 and J usage is TRBJ2-3, with 9 bases that match TRBD1. Germline CDR1 MNHNS, CDR2 SASEGT. J gave up 4 bases and V 5 bases, and 7 bases lay outside the gene matches. CDR3 length: 15 residues. As DNA, the CDR3 is TGTGCCAGCAGTCCCGGGACAGGGTTTGCAGATACGCAGTATTTT. Translation: CASSPGTGFADTQYF.

This clone has just a few counts. The chain combines TRBV4-1 with TRBJ2-7; 9 bases align to TRBD1. The CDR3 is made up of 15 amino acids. Looked up from germline, CDR1 is MGHRA and CDR2 is YSYEKL. J gave up 5 bases and V 10 bases, and 15 bases lay outside the gene matches. CDR3 in amino acids: CATSTTAGTGNEQYF. The CDR3 DNA sequence: TGCGCCACGTCAACTACCGCCGGGACAGGGAACGAGCAGTACTTC.

The chain's CDR3 is CASSTDPGGNTIYF. The CDR3 DNA reads as TGTGCCAGCAGCACGGACCCGGGGGGAAACACCATATATTTT. The chain recombines TRBV4-2 with TRBJ1-3; D unclear. The CDR3 is 14 amino acids. CDR1 and CDR2 (germline): LGHNA, YNFKEQ. The V end was cut by 5 bases, the J end by 4 bases, with 12 bases between.

The CDR3 DNA is TGTGCCAGCAGCCCCCGGCGAACTAGTGGCTATGGCTACACCTTC. It encodes CASSPRRTSGYGYTF. This sequence joins TRBV6-6 and TRBJ1-2, with D hard to call. There are 15 residues in the CDR3. CDR1 is MNHNY, CDR2 SVGAGI, per germline (reference sequence). The V end lost 6 bases, the J end lost 4 bases, and 18 bases lay between the germline ends.

This clone has more than one count but fewer than ten. V gene TRBV21-1 combines with J gene TRBJ1-1; TRBD1 is the table's D call, not checked against the DNA. TRBV21-1 is shown as a pseudogene. The CDR3 has 14 residues. CDR3 amino acids: CASSKERGRTEAFF. As DNA, the CDR3 is TGTGCCAGCAGCAAAGAAAGGGGTCGGACTGAAGCTTTCTTT.

The chain combines TRBV5-1 with TRBJ1-6, with 7 positions matching TRBD1. V shed 0 bases, J shed 4 bases, and the junction held 10 bases outside the gene matches. CDR1 is SGHRS, CDR2 YFSETQ, per germline. The CDR3 has 18 residues. This CDR3 reads CASSLVFSDRDYNSPLHF. The CDR3 bases are TGCGCCAGCAGCTTGGTTTTTAGCGACAGGGATTATAATTCACCCCTCCACTTT. The full variable domain, its missing parts supplied by reference TRBV5-1 and TRBJ1-6, is KAGVTQTPRYLIKTRGQQVTLSCSPISGHRSVSWYQQTPGQGLQFLFEYFSETQRNKGNFPGRFSGRQFSNSRSEMNVSTLELGDSALYLCASSLVFSDRDYNSPLHFGNGTRLTVT.

This clone was seen a handful of times. The J gene is TRBJ2-7, the V gene TRBV5-1; D unclear. Germline CDR1 SGHRS, CDR2 YFSETQ. V was pared by 5 bases and J by 0 bases, with 9 bases between. This CDR3 has 13 residues. In DNA form, the CDR3 reads TGCGCCAGCAGGACACCATACTCCTACGAGCAGTACTTC. Translated, it gives CASRTPYSYEQYF. Variable domain in full (rest from reference TRBV5-1 and TRBJ2-7): KAGVTQTPRYLIKTRGQQVTLSCSPISGHRSVSWYQQTPGQGLQFLFEYFSETQRNKGNFPGRFSGRQFSNSRSEMNVSTLELGDSALYLCASRTPYSYEQYFGPGTRLTVT.

This clone was seen a single time. This chain joins TRBV6-6 and TRBJ2-7; a possible D gene is TRBD2 (6 bases). Trimming stripped 5 bases from V and 3 bases from J, with 17 bases between. The V gene's germline CDR1 is MNHNY and CDR2 SVGAGI (reference sequence). The CDR3 consists of 15 residues. CDR3 DNA sequence: TGTGCCAGCAGTCACCCCGGGACTGGAAACTACGAGCAGTACTTC. This sequence encodes CASSHPGTGNYEQYF.

The chain employs TRBV6-6 and TRBJ2-2, with a possible D match to TRBD1 (6 bases). Germline assignment: CDR1 MNHNY and CDR2 SVGAGI (reference sequence). The CDR3 has 14 amino acids. Trimming shortened V by 8 bases and J by 0 bases, and 10 bases separated the two germline ends. CDR3 DNA: TGTGCCAGCCGGGACACCTCGAACACCGGGGAGCTGTTTTTT. Translated, it gives CASRDTSNTGELFF.

The rearrangement links TRBV29-1 to TRBJ1-1; maybe TRBD1 (5 bases). Trimming pared 2 bases from V and 8 bases from J, leaving 12 bases between. The CDR3 runs to 12 residues. In germline, CDR1 is SQVTM, CDR2 ANQGSEA. CDR3 sequence (DNA): TGCAGCGTTGAATTCGGGACTACGGAAGCTTTCTTT. Its translation is CSVEFGTTEAFF. The whole variable domain, filled in from reference TRBV29-1 and TRBJ1-1, reads SAVISQKPSRDICQRGTSLTIQCQVDSQVTMMFWYRQQPGQSLTLIATANQGSEATYESGFVIDKFPISRPNLTFSTLTVSNMSPEDSSIYLCSVEFGTTEAFFGQGTRLTVV.

This clone has a handful of counts. The genes are TRBV12-2 and TRBJ2-1; the table's D call, TRBD2, was not checked against the DNA. TRBV12-2 is annotated as a pseudogene. This CDR3 has 12 residues. Here the CDR3 reads CASRLGGGEQFF. CDR3 in DNA: TGTGCAAGTCGCTTAGGGGGAGGCGAGCAGTTCTTC.

This chain connects TRBV6-5 to TRBJ1-1; D remains unclear. Per the germline V gene, CDR1 is MNHEY and CDR2 is SVGAGI. V gave up 2 bases and J gave up 1 base, with 11 bases separating them. This CDR3 spans 15 amino acids. This CDR3 is CASSYLEGGNTEAFF. In nucleotides, the CDR3 is TGTGCCAGCAGTTACCTCGAGGGCGGGAACACTGAAGCTTTCTTT.

CDR3 DNA sequence: TGTGCCAGCAGTGACGCCAACGGGGGCACAGATACGCAGTATTTT. It codes for CASSDANGGTDTQYF. The J gene is TRBJ2-3, the V gene TRBV6-4, with TRBD2 as a possible D gene (5 bases). From germline, CDR1 is MRHNA and CDR2 SNTAGT. The CDR3 spans 15 residues. V dropped 2 bases and J dropped 1 base, with 10 bases sitting between them.

V and J are TRBV28 and TRBJ1-2, with 7 bases fitting TRBD1. The CDR3 is 14 amino acids. CDR1 is MDHEN and CDR2 is SYDVKM in the germline V gene. The J segment lost 5 bases and the V segment lost 5 bases, leaving 8 bases of the junction unmatched. Here the CDR3 reads CASSLLSRGYGYTF. CDR3 nucleotide sequence: TGTGCCAGCAGTCTCCTCAGCAGGGGGTATGGCTACACCTTC.

The gene calls are TRBV11-3 and TRBJ2-2; possibly TRBD2 for D (6 bases). The germline V and J ends were trimmed by 5 bases and 5 bases, with 24 bases remaining between them. Germline loops: CDR1 SGHNT, CDR2 YENEEA. The CDR3 extends over 18 amino acids. The CDR3 loop reads CASSPRRGEAHRTGELFF. The DNA for the CDR3 is TGTGCCAGCAGCCCCAGAAGAGGGGAGGCCCATAGGACCGGGGAGCTGTTTTTT.

CDR3 region: CASSVDFSPDSSSYEQYF. The CDR3 DNA is TGTGCCAGCAGCGTAGATTTTTCACCGGACAGTAGCTCCTACGAGCAGTACTTC. V and J are TRBV9 and TRBJ2-7, with D perhaps matching TRBD1 (6 bases). Germline-derived CDR1 and CDR2 are SGDLS and YYNGEE. The CDR3 covers 18 residues. The V end was cut by 0 bases, the J end by 0 bases, with 19 bases between.

The chain couples TRBV2 to TRBJ2-3; 9 positions match TRBD2. The CDR3 has 14 residues. CDR1 and CDR2 (germline): SNHLY, FYNNEI. J was trimmed by 5 bases and V by 7 bases; bases with no gene match: 7. In DNA, the CDR3 is TGTGCCAGCAAGGAAACTAGCGGGTTAGATACGCAGTATTTT. Its translation: CASKETSGLDTQYF. Drawing the rest from reference TRBV2 and TRBJ2-3, the complete variable domain is EPEVTQTPSHQVTQMGQEVILRCVPISNHLYFYWYRQILGQKVEFLVSFYNNEISEKSEIFDDQFSVERPDGSNFTLKIRSTKLEDSAMYFCASKETSGLDTQYFGPGTRLTVL.

The gene calls are TRBV6-5 and TRBJ2-6, with D perhaps matching TRBD1 (6 bases). V lost 0 bases, J lost 0 bases, and 6 bases lay in between. This CDR3 spans 16 amino acids. Germline loops: CDR1 MNHEY, CDR2 SVGAGI. Written as DNA, the CDR3 is TGTGCCAGCAGTTACTCAGGGGGCTCTGGGGCCAACGTCCTGACTTTC. It encodes CASSYSGGSGANVLTF.

This chain connects TRBV27 to TRBJ2-1, with 8 bases that match TRBD1. The CDR3 contains 13 residues. J was trimmed by 8 bases and V by 3 bases; bases with no gene match: 3. From germline, CDR1 is MNHEY and CDR2 SMNVEV (reference sequence). The CDR3 loop reads CASSFPGGYEQFF. DNA for the CDR3: TGTGCCAGCAGTTTTCCAGGGGGCTATGAGCAGTTCTTC.